This entry lists 6 T cell receptor beta chains sequenced from one sample in a study of graft-versus-host responses after intestinal transplantation. Sequencing used immunoSEQ multiplex PCR; TCRdb keeps in-frame clones, though not all of them. The sample contains approximately 70,000 clones, 80% to 95% of which appear only once. The source was bone marrow, collected 700 to 850 days after intestinal transplantation. Receptors originate from a human patient who received an intestinal transplant, so some T cells may come from the graft donor.

The chain is built from TRBV2 and TRBJ1-2, with D tentatively TRBD1 (5 bases). Germline V gene sequence: CDR1 SNHLY, CDR2 FYNNEI. The CDR3 sequence is 12 residues long. The V and J ends lost 6 bases and 7 bases respectively, with 12 bases between them. The CDR3 sequence is CASRGTAAGYTF. CDR3 nucleotide sequence: TGTGCCAGCAGGGGGACTGCGGCTGGCTACACCTTC.

The J gene is TRBJ2-7, the V gene TRBV7-9; 9 bases line up with TRBD1. The CDR3 length is 15 residues. Germline-derived CDR1 and CDR2 are SEHNR and FQNEAQ (reference sequence). V lost 5 bases to trimming and J lost 1 base; unmatched junction nucleotides: 6. CDR3 residues: CASSLAGTGSYEQYF. The CDR3 DNA reads TGTGCCAGCAGCCTGGCCGGGACAGGGTCCTACGAGCAGTACTTC.

The rearrangement joins TRBV27 to TRBJ2-5; perhaps D is TRBD1 or TRBD2 (6 bases each). This CDR3 is built from 15 residues. CDR1 and CDR2 (germline): MNHEY, SMNVEV (reference sequence). V gave up 4 bases and J gave up 2 bases, with 14 bases separating them. The CDR3 DNA reads as TGTGCCAGCAGTTCCCCCGAGGGGGGACAAGAGACCCAGTACTTC. Translation gives CASSSPEGGQETQYF.

CDR3 sequence: CASSLTGQIPAFNGYTF. The CDR3 nucleotides read TGCGCCAGCAGCTTGACGGGACAGATCCCGGCTTTTAACGGCTACACCTTC. V and J are TRBV5-1 and TRBJ1-2; 7 bases map to TRBD1. The CDR3 sequence is 17 residues long. The trim removed 1 base at V and 8 bases at J, leaving 17 bases unmatched. The germline gives CDR1 SGHRS, CDR2 YFSETQ. The entire variable domain, with the rest obtained from reference TRBV5-1 and TRBJ1-2, is as follows: KAGVTQTPRYLIKTRGQQVTLSCSPISGHRSVSWYQQTPGQGLQFLFEYFSETQRNKGNFPGRFSGRQFSNSRSEMNVSTLELGDSALYLCASSLTGQIPAFNGYTFGSGTRLTVV.

This chain uses TRBV7-6 with TRBJ2-2; TRBD2 matches at 8 bases. J lost 4 bases, V lost 0 bases, and 4 bases had no gene match. CDR3 length: 16 residues. Germline V gene data show CDR1 as SGHVS and CDR2 as FNYEAQ. The CDR3 sequence: CASSLAQREPTGELFF. The CDR3 nucleotides read TGTGCCAGCAGCTTAGCCCAGCGGGAGCCCACCGGGGAGCTGTTTTTT.

V is TRBV9 and J is TRBJ1-1; unclear D gene. V dropped 0 bases and J dropped 11 bases, with 14 bases sitting between them. Germline V lookup: CDR1 SGDLS, CDR2 YYNGEE. The CDR3 is 13 residues long. The CDR3 reads CASSVATSDPAFF. In DNA, the CDR3 is TGTGCCAGCAGCGTAGCTACCTCGGACCCCGCTTTCTTT.